A selection of T cell receptor beta chains follows, all from one sample in a study of post-analysis software for immune sequencing data. TCRdb re-called the PCR reads with MiXCR, one entry per CDR3 protein. The sample lists a few hundred thousand distinct CDR3 sequences, approximately 42% occurring once. The material sequenced was blood. The receptors come from a girl between 2 and 10 years old with multiple sclerosis. The CDR3 runs from the conserved cysteine through the conserved F or W. The order of the fields is clone size, V gene, D gene, J gene, CDR3 protein, CDR3 DNA. The D gene is left open where the match is weak. Size tells how often a clone was seen (once, few, many) or the class of an expanded clone, and some rows leave it out.

few	TRBV3-1	TRBD1	TRBJ1-6	CASSHGQGRGGSPLHF	TGTGCCAGCAGCCATGGACAGGGGCGAGGAGGATCACCCCTCCACTTT
.	TRBV7-9	.	TRBJ2-5	CACSPTIRRRFETQYF	TGTGCCTGCAGCCCGACGATTAGAAGGCGTTTTGAGACCCAGTACTTC
few	TRBV7-3	TRBD2	TRBJ2-7	CASSKSGTSESEQYF	TGTGCCAGCAGCAAATCCGGGACTAGCGAAAGCGAGCAGTACTTC
.	TRBV29-1	TRBD1	TRBJ2-2	CSTEGQGVGELFF	TGCAGCACTGAGGGACAGGGGGTCGGGGAGCTGTTTTTT
.	TRBV6-6	.	TRBJ2-1	CASSYKRQSGYNEQFF	TGTGCCAGCAGTTACAAGCGCCAATCTGGCTACAATGAGCAGTTCTTC
.	TRBV4-1	.	TRBJ2-3	CASSHLEGTDTQYF	TGCGCCAGCAGCCATCTCGAGGGCACAGATACGCAGTATTTT
.	TRBV13	.	TRBJ2-3	CASSISGPDTQYF	TGTGCCAGCAGTATCAGCGGTCCAGATACGCAGTATTTT
few	TRBV12-3/TRBV12-4	TRBD2	TRBJ2-3	CASRGGRNSTDTQYF	TGTGCCAGCAGGGGCGGGAGAAACAGCACAGATACGCAGTATTTT
.	TRBV28	TRBD2	TRBJ2-1	CASSPSGLAGPRFSYNEQFF	TGTGCCAGCAGCCCTTCGGGACTAGCGGGCCCCAGATTCTCCTACAATGAGCAGTTCTTC
few	TRBV6-5	.	TRBJ2-5	CASSSPFGGEQYF	TGTGCCAGCAGTTCGCCATTTGGAGGGGAGCAGTACTTC
.	TRBV6-5	TRBD2	TRBJ2-1	CASSNGLAEYNEQFF	TGTGCCAGCAGCAACGGGCTAGCGGAGTACAATGAGCAGTTCTTC
.	TRBV11-2	TRBD2	TRBJ2-1	CASSSMTSGYNEQFF	TGTGCCAGCAGCTCTATGACTAGCGGATACAATGAGCAGTTCTTC
.	TRBV20-1	.	TRBJ2-3	CSARGTGQQYTQYF	TGCAGTGCTAGAGGAACGGGGCAGCAATATACGCAGTATTTT
.	TRBV20-1	.	TRBJ2-7	CSARDRGYYEQYF	TGCAGTGCTAGAGACAGGGGATACTACGAGCAGTACTTC
.	TRBV4-1	.	TRBJ2-7	CASSQEWDGPYEQYF	TGCGCCAGCAGCCAAGAATGGGACGGACCCTACGAGCAGTACTTC
.	TRBV28	.	TRBJ1-2	CASSPRPSDYTF	TGTGCCAGCAGTCCACGTCCCTCGGACTACACCTTC
.	TRBV5-1	TRBD2	TRBJ2-7	CASSPYSGSPYEQYF	TGCGCCAGCAGCCCCTATAGCGGGAGCCCCTACGAGCAGTACTTC
few	TRBV5-1	.	TRBJ1-1	CASSLRGLENTEAFF	TGCGCCAGCAGCTTGAGGGGGTTGGAGAACACTGAAGCTTTCTTT
few	TRBV27	.	TRBJ2-3	CASSLFGDGGTDTQCF	TGTGCCAGCAGTTTATTCGGAGACGGAGGCACAGATACACAGTGTTTT
few	TRBV7-2	.	TRBJ2-7	CASSGERLSYEQYF	TGTGCCAGCAGCGGAGAGCGATTATCCTACGAGCAGTACTTC
.	TRBV5-1	.	TRBJ1-1	CASSLAGLEAFF	TGCGCCAGCAGCTTGGCAGGTCTTGAAGCTTTCTTT
.	TRBV7-8	.	TRBJ2-2	CASSFRGGGTGELFF	TGTGCCAGCAGCTTTCGAGGGGGTGGCACCGGGGAGCTGTTTTTT
few	TRBV28	TRBD1	TRBJ2-7	CASSTRDRDPSYYEQYF	TGTGCCAGCAGTACCCGGGACAGGGATCCGTCTTACTACGAGCAGTACTTC
few	TRBV7-6	TRBD2	TRBJ2-1	CASSPQKRGFYNEQFF	TGTGCCAGCAGCCCTCAAAAGCGGGGCTTTTACAATGAGCAGTTCTTC
few	TRBV6-5	TRBD2	TRBJ2-1	CASSYSSGWVGLAGGMDEQFF	TGTGCCAGCAGTTACTCTAGTGGGTGGGTTGGGCTAGCGGGAGGAATGGATGAGCAGTTCTTC